A single sample gave rise to the 27 T cell receptor beta chains below, sequenced in a study of T cell repertoires in cytomegalovirus infection. MiXCR, run by TCRdb on the reads, gives a single entry per CDR3 protein. The data hold 250,000 or so distinct CDR3 sequences, with approximately 15% observed a single time. Sequencing input: CD8+ T cells from PBMCs. All receptors derive from a human donor in good health (CMV status not recorded). Some clones in this sample may be carry-over from other donors' samples.

A single count supports this clonotype. The gene calls are TRBV20-1 and TRBJ2-1, with TRBD2 matching over 10 bases. Trimming removed 5 bases from V and 2 bases from J; junction bases left unmatched: 9. The CDR3 sequence is 16 residues long. CDR1 and CDR2 from the germline V gene are DFQATT and SNEGSKA (reference sequence). The CDR3 coding sequence is TGCAGTGCTCTGGGGGTAGCGGGGGGAACCTACAATGAGCAGTTCTTC. Translated: CSALGVAGGTYNEQFF.

This clonotype has just a few counts. The chain joins TRBV28 to TRBJ2-2; TRBD1 matches 7 bases. The CDR3 loop spans 13 amino acids. V trimming: 3 bases; J trimming: 6 bases; junction bases outside the gene matches: 1. Germline values: CDR1 MDHEN, CDR2 SYDVKM. In DNA, the CDR3 is TGTGCCAGCAGTTTTAGGGGGCCCGGGGAGCTGTTTTTT. Amino acids: CASSFRGPGELFF.

This clonotype appeared many times. This chain uses TRBV24-1 with TRBJ1-5, with 8 bases that match TRBD1. The germline CDR1 and CDR2 sequences are KGHDR and SFDVKD. CDR3 length: 13 amino acids. Trimming cost V 9 bases and J 5 bases; bases outside gene matches: 5. CDR3 region: CATADRADQPQHF. CDR3 nucleotides: TGTGCCACCGCGGACAGGGCGGATCAGCCCCAGCATTTT.

The chain has TRBV20-1 and TRBJ1-2, with D perhaps matching TRBD1 (5 bases). The CDR3 runs 17 residues. Looked up from germline, CDR1 is DFQATT and CDR2 is SNEGSKA (reference sequence). Trimming pared 4 bases from V and 0 bases from J, leaving 21 bases between. The CDR3 is CSANPREPLHPNYGYTF. For the CDR3, the DNA is TGCAGTGCTAATCCCAGGGAACCTCTCCACCCTAACTATGGCTACACCTTC.

The chain recombines TRBV5-5 with TRBJ2-7, with 12 bases lining up with TRBD1. Germline V CDR1 and CDR2: SGHKS, YYEKEE (reference sequence). The junction had 6 bases not matched to a gene; V was cut back by 3 bases and J by 5 bases. The CDR3 extends over 15 amino acids. The chain's CDR3 is CASSWGDRGPDEQYF. CDR3 nucleotide sequence: TGTGCCAGCAGCTGGGGGGACAGGGGGCCCGACGAGCAGTACTTC.

The rearrangement joins TRBV20-1 to TRBJ2-7, with 15 bases identical to TRBD2. Germline CDR1 DFQATT, CDR2 SNEGSKA (reference sequence). CDR3 length equals 17 residues. V dropped 6 bases and J dropped 3; count of bases not matched to a gene: 12. CDR3 sequence reads: CSAPGGLAGGKYYEQYF. The DNA for the CDR3 is TGCAGTGCCCCCGGCGGACTAGCGGGGGGGAAGTACTACGAGCAGTACTTC.

This clonotype was counted only a few times. This chain links TRBV20-1 with TRBJ2-1; D is perhaps TRBD1 or TRBD2 (6 bases each). The CDR3 length is 14 residues. V was trimmed by 2 bases and J by 6 bases, leaving 14 bases between them. In germline, CDR1 is DFQATT, CDR2 SNEGSKA (reference sequence). CDR3 protein: CSARIKGGRNEQFF. The CDR3, as DNA: TGCAGTGCTAGAATTAAGGGGGGCCGCAATGAGCAGTTCTTC.

This clonotype was counted ten times or more. DNA for the CDR3: TGTGCCAGCAGCTTAAGCGTCAGCGGGGGGGGCGAGCAGTACTTC. Translating gives CASSLSVSGGGEQYF. This rearrangement joins TRBV7-2 to TRBJ2-7; 10 bases align to TRBD2. Germline V gene sequence: CDR1 SGHTA, CDR2 FQGNSA. CDR3 length: 15 residues. Trimming removed 2 bases from V and 6 bases from J; junction bases left unmatched: 7.

This clonotype was detected only a few times. J is TRBJ1-2 and V is TRBV28, with 8 bases identical to TRBD1. This CDR3 spans 12 amino acids. The germline V gene has CDR1 MDHEN and CDR2 SYDVKM. Trimming at V came to 6 bases and at J to 8 bases, leaving 5 bases not matched to a gene. CDR3 residues: CASRDRVRGYTF. CDR3 sequence (DNA): TGTGCCAGCAGGGACAGGGTACGGGGCTACACCTTC.

In this sample, this clonotype turned up a few times. A clone one base away is much larger, so this may be a read error. J is TRBJ1-1 and V is TRBV7-2; the D gene is possibly TRBD1 (5 bases). There are 14 residues in the CDR3. Germline V gene data show CDR1 as SGHTA and CDR2 as FQGNSA. CDR3 coding DNA: TGTGCCGGCAGGGCCCCAGGAGTTAACACTGAAGCTTTCTTT. Its translation: CAGRAPGVNTEAFF.

This clonotype was counted between two and nine times. CDR3 nucleotides: TGTGCCAGCAGTCCGGTGGACAGAGTCACAGATACGCAGTATTTT. It specifies CASSPVDRVTDTQYF. The genes are TRBV6-2 or TRBV6-3 and TRBJ2-3, with a tentative D call TRBD1 (6 bases). The CDR3 is made up of 15 amino acids. V was shortened by 5 bases and J by 2 bases, with 14 bases between the two germline ends. Germline CDR1 and CDR2: MNHEY and SVGEGT.

This clonotype occurred a few times. The chain employs TRBV2 and TRBJ1-5, with D unclear. The germline V gene encodes CDR1 SNHLY and CDR2 FYNNEI. V lost 10 bases and J lost 0, with 19 bases in between. The CDR3 has 16 residues. CDR3 in DNA: TGTGCCACCATCCCTTCACGGTTTTATAGCAATCAGCCCCAGCATTTT. The encoded protein is CATIPSRFYSNQPQHF.

This clonotype was found many times. V gene TRBV5-5 combines with J gene TRBJ2-3; 8 positions match TRBD2. The V gene end was trimmed by 4 bases and the J gene end by 4 bases; junction bases not matched to a gene: 8. Germline V gene data show CDR1 as SGHKS and CDR2 as YYEKEE (reference sequence). This CDR3 is 15 amino acids long. The CDR3 region has the DNA TGTGCCAGCAGCGCCTCGGGCGGGGGGTCAGATACGCAGTATTTT. It is translated as CASSASGGGSDTQYF.

This clonotype was recorded at least ten times. This chain links TRBV28 with TRBJ2-7; tentatively, D is TRBD2 (6 bases). The CDR3 is made up of 14 amino acids. Germline V gene lookup returns CDR1 MDHEN and CDR2 SYDVKM. The ends were cut back, 5 bases at V and 0 bases at J, with 11 bases in the middle. CDR3 sequence: CASSKAGNSYEQYF. For the CDR3, the DNA is TGTGCCAGCAGTAAGGCGGGGAACTCCTACGAGCAGTACTTC.

In this sample, this clonotype turned up many times. For the CDR3, the DNA is TGTGCCAGCAGTGCCCCCGGGGATTACAATGAGCAGTTCTTC. It is translated as CASSAPGDYNEQFF. The genes are TRBV6-1 and TRBJ2-1; D might be TRBD2 (5 bases). V shed 4 bases and J shed 4 bases, with 11 bases lying between them. CDR3 length: 14 residues. Germline V CDR1 and CDR2: MNHNS, SASEGT.

V and J are TRBV4-2 and TRBJ2-5; TRBD2 matches at 11 bases. CDR1 and CDR2 (germline): LGHNA, YNFKEQ. The CDR3 contains 15 residues. V lost 4 bases to trimming and J lost 3 bases; unmatched junction nucleotides: 4. The CDR3 DNA reads TGTGCCAGCAGCCGACGGGGACTAGCGGAAGAGACCCAGTACTTC. Its translation: CASSRRGLAEETQYF.

This clonotype has at least ten counts. This chain connects TRBV7-9 to TRBJ2-7, with D unclear. The length of the CDR3 is 13 residues. V lost 1 base, J lost 3 bases, and 7 bases lay in between. CDR1 is SEHNR, CDR2 FQNEAQ, per germline (reference sequence). For the CDR3, the DNA is TGTGCCAGCAGCTTAGATGGGTTCTACGAGCAGTACTTC. It encodes CASSLDGFYEQYF.

The rearrangement joins TRBV6-5 to TRBJ2-1; 10 bases match TRBD2. V gave up 0 bases and J gave up 4 bases; unmatched junction bases: 6. In germline, CDR1 is MNHEY, CDR2 SVGAGI. The CDR3 covers 17 residues. CDR3: CASSYSPSGGPYNEQFF. The CDR3 region has the DNA TGTGCCAGCAGTTACTCGCCTAGCGGGGGACCTTACAATGAGCAGTTCTTC.

The rearrangement links TRBV20-1 to TRBJ2-1; no clear D gene. CDR1 DFQATT and CDR2 SNEGSKA come from the germline V gene (reference sequence). This CDR3 has 13 residues. Trimming took 1 base from V and 2 from J, leaving 6 bases between them. The CDR3 coding sequence is TGCAGTGCTAGAGTCAGGACCTACAATGAGCAGTTCTTC. Translating gives CSARVRTYNEQFF.

This clonotype occurred many times. The rearrangement joins TRBV12-3 or TRBV12-4 to TRBJ1-1; TRBD1 might be the D (5 bases). V dropped 2 bases and J dropped 4 bases, with 14 bases sitting between them. The CDR3 spans 15 residues. CDR3 coding DNA: TGTGCCAGCAGTTTAACCCAGGGCGCGGGCACTGAAGCTTTCTTT. This encodes CASSLTQGAGTEAFF.

The rearrangement joins TRBV20-1 to TRBJ1-1; D is unresolved. This CDR3 spans 14 amino acids. Per the germline V gene, CDR1 is DFQATT and CDR2 is SNEGSKA (reference sequence). The V end was cut by 3 bases, the J end by 3 bases, with 14 bases between. CDR3: CSARNVESYTEAFF. In DNA form, the CDR3 reads TGCAGTGCTAGGAACGTGGAATCCTACACTGAAGCTTTCTTT.

At least ten counts were recorded for this clonotype. This rearrangement joins TRBV7-2 to TRBJ2-7, with TRBD2 as a possible D gene (6 bases). CDR3 size: 15 residues. Looked up from germline, CDR1 is SGHTA and CDR2 is FQGNSA. V dropped 5 bases and J dropped 2 bases, with 16 bases sitting between them. The chain's CDR3 is CASSPIWGVTYEQYF. CDR3 DNA: TGTGCCAGCAGCCCCATCTGGGGGGTAACCTACGAGCAGTACTTC. The full variable domain, with the rest looked up from reference TRBV7-2 and TRBJ2-7, is GAGVSQSPSNKVTEKGKDVELRCDPISGHTALYWYRQSLGQGLEFLIYFQGNSAPDKSGLPSDRFSAERTGGSVSTLTIQRTQQEDSAVYLCASSPIWGVTYEQYFGPGTRLTVT.

The rearrangement uses TRBV7-9 and TRBJ2-5; D is unresolved. The CDR3 runs 12 residues. Germline CDR1 and CDR2: SEHNR and FQNEAQ (reference sequence). V was pared by 5 bases and J by 3 bases, with 7 bases between. In DNA, the CDR3 is TGTGCCAGCAGCCACCTAGAAGAGACCCAGTACTTC. This translates into CASSHLEETQYF.

This clonotype was seen more than once but under ten times. This sequence joins TRBV20-1 and TRBJ2-1; 8 bases fit TRBD2. V shed 0 bases and J 3 bases; nucleotides not matched to a gene: 7. CDR1 is DFQATT and CDR2 is SNEGSKA in the germline V gene (reference sequence). The CDR3 consists of 16 residues. The CDR3 loop is CSARDKAGAYYNEQFF. The CDR3 nucleotides read TGCAGTGCTAGAGATAAAGCGGGGGCCTACTACAATGAGCAGTTCTTC.

The V call is TRBV7-6, the J call TRBJ1-1, with unresolved D. Trimming left V 1 base short and J 2 bases short, with 5 bases between. Germline V gene data show CDR1 as SGHVS and CDR2 as FNYEAQ. CDR3 length equals 13 residues. CDR3 in amino acids: CASSLGYNTEAFF. CDR3 nucleotides: TGTGCCAGCAGCTTAGGTTATAACACTGAAGCTTTCTTT. Full variable domain (missing parts from reference TRBV7-6 and TRBJ1-1): GAGVSQSPRYKVTKRGQDVALRCDPISGHVSLYWYRQALGQGPEFLTYFNYEAQQDKSGLPNDRFSAERPEGSISTLTIQRTEQRDSAMYRCASSLGYNTEAFFGQGTRLTVV.

This chain links TRBV25-1 with TRBJ1-1, with D maybe TRBD1 (5 bases). Germline assignment: CDR1 MGHDK and CDR2 SYGVNS. This CDR3 has 14 amino acids. The V gene lost 5 bases and the J gene lost 0 bases, with 10 bases spanning the gap. CDR3 sequence: CASSNQGLNTEAFF. The CDR3 nucleotides read TGTGCCAGCAGTAACCAGGGCCTGAACACTGAAGCTTTCTTT.

This clonotype appeared many times. This chain links TRBV5-5 with TRBJ2-2; 8 bases align to TRBD1. The CDR3 loop spans 17 amino acids. The germline V gene encodes CDR1 SGHKS and CDR2 YYEKEE (reference sequence). V was pared by 4 bases and J by 4 bases, with 12 bases of the junction left unmatched. The CDR3 protein is CASSAALSGTGTGELFF. CDR3 DNA sequence: TGTGCCAGCAGCGCCGCCCTATCCGGGACAGGCACCGGGGAGCTGTTTTTT.